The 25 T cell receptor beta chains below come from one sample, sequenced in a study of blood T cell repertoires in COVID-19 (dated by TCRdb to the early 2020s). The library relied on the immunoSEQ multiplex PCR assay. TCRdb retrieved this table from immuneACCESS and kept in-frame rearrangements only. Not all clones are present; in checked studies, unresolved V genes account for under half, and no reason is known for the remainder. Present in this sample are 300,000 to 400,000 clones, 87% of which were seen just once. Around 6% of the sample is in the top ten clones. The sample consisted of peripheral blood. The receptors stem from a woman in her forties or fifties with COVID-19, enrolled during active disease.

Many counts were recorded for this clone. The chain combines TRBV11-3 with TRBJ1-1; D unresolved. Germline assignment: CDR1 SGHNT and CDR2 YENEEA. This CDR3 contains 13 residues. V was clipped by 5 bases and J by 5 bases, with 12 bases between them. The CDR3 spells CASSASGVTEAFF. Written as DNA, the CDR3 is TGTGCCAGCAGCGCCAGCGGGGTAACTGAAGCTTTCTTT.

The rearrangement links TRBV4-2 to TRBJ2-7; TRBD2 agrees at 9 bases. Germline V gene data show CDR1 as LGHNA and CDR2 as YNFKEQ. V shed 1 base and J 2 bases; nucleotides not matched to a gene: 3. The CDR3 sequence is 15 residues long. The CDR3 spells CASSQGLAGTYEQYF. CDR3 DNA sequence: TGTGCCAGCAGCCAAGGGCTAGCGGGAACCTACGAGCAGTACTTC.

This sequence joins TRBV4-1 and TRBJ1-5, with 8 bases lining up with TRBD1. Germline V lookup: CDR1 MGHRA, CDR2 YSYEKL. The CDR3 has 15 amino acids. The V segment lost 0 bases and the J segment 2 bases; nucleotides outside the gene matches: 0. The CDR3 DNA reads TGCGCCAGCAGCCAAGAGACAGGGGGCAATCAGCCCCAGCATTTT. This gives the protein CASSQETGGNQPQHF.

The chain's CDR3 is CATKDGQGDTEAFF. CDR3 coding DNA: TGTGCCACCAAGGACGGACAGGGGGACACTGAAGCTTTCTTT. The chain uses TRBV10-3 and TRBJ1-1; the match to TRBD1 covers 10 bases. In germline, CDR1 is ENHRY, CDR2 SYGVKD. V was clipped by 10 bases and J by 3 bases; unmatched bases: 8. The CDR3 totals 14 residues.

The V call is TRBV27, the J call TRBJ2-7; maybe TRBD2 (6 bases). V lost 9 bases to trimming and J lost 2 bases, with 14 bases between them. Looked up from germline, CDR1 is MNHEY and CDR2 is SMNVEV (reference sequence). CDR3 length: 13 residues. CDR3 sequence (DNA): TGTGCCAGTTCCCGGGAGTGGGCCTACGAGCAGTACTTC. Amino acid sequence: CASSREWAYEQYF.

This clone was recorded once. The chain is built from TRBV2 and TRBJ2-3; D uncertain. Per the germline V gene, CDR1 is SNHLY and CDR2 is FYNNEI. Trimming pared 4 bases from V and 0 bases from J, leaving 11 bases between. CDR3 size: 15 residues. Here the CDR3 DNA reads TGTGCCAGCAGTGTAGGCGGATCTAGCACAGATACGCAGTATTTT. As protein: CASSVGGSSTDTQYF.

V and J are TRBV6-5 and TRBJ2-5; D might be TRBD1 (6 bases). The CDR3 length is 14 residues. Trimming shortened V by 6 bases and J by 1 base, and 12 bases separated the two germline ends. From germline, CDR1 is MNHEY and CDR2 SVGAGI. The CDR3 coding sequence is TGTGCCAGCAGATTCGGGACAATCCAAGAGACCCAGTACTTC. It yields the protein CASRFGTIQETQYF.

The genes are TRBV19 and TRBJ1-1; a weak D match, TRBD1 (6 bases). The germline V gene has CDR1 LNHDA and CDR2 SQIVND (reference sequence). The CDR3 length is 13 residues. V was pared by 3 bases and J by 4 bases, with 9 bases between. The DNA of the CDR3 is TGTGCCAGTAGTATGTGGACAGCCACTGAAGCTTTCTTT. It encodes CASSMWTATEAFF.

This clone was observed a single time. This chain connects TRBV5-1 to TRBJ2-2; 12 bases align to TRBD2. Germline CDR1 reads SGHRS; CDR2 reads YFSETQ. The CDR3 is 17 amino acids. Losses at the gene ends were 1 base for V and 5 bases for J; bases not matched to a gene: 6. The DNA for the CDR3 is TGCGCCAGCAGCTTGCCCGGAGGGACTAGCGGGACCGGGGAGCTGTTTTTT. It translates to CASSLPGGTSGTGELFF.

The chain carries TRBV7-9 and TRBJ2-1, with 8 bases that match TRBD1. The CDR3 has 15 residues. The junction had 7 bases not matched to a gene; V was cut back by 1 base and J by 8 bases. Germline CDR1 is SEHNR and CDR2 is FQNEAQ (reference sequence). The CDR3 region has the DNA TGTGCCAGCAGCTTAGGACAGGGGACCTTCGATGAGCAGTTCTTC. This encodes CASSLGQGTFDEQFF.

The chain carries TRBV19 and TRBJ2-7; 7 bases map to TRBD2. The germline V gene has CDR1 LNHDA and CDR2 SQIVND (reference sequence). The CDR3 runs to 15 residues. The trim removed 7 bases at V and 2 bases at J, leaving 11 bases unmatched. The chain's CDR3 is CASTHSGGATYEQYF. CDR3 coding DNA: TGTGCCAGTACCCATTCGGGGGGAGCCACCTACGAGCAGTACTTC.

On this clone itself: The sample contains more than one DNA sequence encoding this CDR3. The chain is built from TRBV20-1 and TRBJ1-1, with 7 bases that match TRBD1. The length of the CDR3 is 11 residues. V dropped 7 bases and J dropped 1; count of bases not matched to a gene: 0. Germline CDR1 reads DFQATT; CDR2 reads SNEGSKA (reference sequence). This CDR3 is CSGQGNTEAFF. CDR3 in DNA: TGCAGTGGACAGGGGAACACTGAAGCTTTCTTT.

The CDR3 sequence: CASSLGTGLAYEQYF. The CDR3 region has the DNA TGTGCCAGCAGCCTAGGCACAGGGCTGGCCTACGAGCAGTACTTC. V and J are TRBV9 and TRBJ2-7; D possibly corresponds to TRBD1 (6 bases). V lost 4 bases and J 2 bases, leaving 16 bases between the germline ends. Germline-derived CDR1 and CDR2 are SGDLS and YYNGEE. The CDR3 sequence is 15 residues long.

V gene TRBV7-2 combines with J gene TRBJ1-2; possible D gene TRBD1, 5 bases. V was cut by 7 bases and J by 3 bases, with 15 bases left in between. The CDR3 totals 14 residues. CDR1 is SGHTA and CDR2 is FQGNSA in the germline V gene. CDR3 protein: CASTLSGGDYGYTF. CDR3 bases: TGTGCCAGCACCCTCTCGGGGGGAGACTATGGCTACACCTTC. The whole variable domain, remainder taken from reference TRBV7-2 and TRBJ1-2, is GAGVSQSPSNKVTEKGKDVELRCDPISGHTALYWYRQSLGQGLEFLIYFQGNSAPDKSGLPSDRFSAERTGGSVSTLTIQRTQQEDSAVYLCASTLSGGDYGYTFGSGTRLTVV.

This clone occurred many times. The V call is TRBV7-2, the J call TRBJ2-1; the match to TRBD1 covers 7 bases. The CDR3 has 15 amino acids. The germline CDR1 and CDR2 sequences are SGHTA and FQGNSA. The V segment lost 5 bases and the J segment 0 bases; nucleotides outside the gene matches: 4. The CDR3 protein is CASSPGTASYNEQFF. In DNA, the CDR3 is TGTGCCAGCAGCCCCGGGACAGCCTCCTACAATGAGCAGTTCTTC.

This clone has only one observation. As DNA, the CDR3 is TGTGCCAGCAGCCAAGTCTCCAATCAGCCCCAGCATTTT. Protein sequence: CASSQVSNQPQHF. The chain carries TRBV3-1 (or the pseudogene TRBV3-2) and TRBJ1-5; D is unresolved. Looked up from germline, CDR1 is LGHDT and CDR2 is YNNKEL (reference sequence). Between the trimmed V and J ends, which lost 1 base and 3 bases, there was a span of 4 bases. The length of the CDR3 is 13 residues.

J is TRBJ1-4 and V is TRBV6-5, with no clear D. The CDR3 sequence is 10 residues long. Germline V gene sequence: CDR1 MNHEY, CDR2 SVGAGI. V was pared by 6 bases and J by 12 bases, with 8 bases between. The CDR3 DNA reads TGTGCCAGCAGGAGGGAGGAACTGTTTTTT. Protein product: CASRREELFF.

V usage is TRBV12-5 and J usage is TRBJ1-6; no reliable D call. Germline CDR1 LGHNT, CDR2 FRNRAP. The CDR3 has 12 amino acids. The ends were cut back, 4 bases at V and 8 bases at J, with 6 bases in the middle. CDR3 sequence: CASGYGDSPLHF. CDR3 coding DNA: TGTGCTAGTGGTTACGGAGATTCACCCCTCCACTTT.

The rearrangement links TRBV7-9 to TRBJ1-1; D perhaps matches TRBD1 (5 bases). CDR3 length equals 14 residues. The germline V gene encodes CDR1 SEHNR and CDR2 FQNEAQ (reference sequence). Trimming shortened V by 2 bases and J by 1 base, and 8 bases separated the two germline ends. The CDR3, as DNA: TGTGCCAGCAGCTTATTGCAGGGGAACACTGAAGCTTTCTTT. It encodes CASSLLQGNTEAFF.

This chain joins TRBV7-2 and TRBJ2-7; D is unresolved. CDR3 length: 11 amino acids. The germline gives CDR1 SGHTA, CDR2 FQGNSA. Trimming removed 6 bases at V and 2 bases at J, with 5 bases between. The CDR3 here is CASSKTYEQYF. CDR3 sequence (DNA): TGTGCCAGCAGTAAAACCTACGAGCAGTACTTC.

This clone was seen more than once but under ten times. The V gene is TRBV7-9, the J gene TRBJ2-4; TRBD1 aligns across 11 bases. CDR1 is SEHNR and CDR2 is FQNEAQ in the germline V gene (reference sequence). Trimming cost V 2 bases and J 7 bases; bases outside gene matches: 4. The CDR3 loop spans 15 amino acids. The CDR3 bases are TGTGCCAGCAGCTTATCCCGGGACAGGGGGAACATTCAGTACTTC. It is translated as CASSLSRDRGNIQYF. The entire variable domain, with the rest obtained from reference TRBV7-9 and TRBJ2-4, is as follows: DTGVSQNPRHKITKRGQNVTFRCDPISEHNRLYWYRQTLGQGPEFLTYFQNEAQLEKSRLLSDRFSAERPKGSFSTLEIQRTEQGDSAMYLCASSLSRDRGNIQYFGAGTRLSVL.

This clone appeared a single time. The chain's CDR3 is CASSAGLLSTNEKLFF. CDR3 nucleotide sequence: TGCGCCAGCAGTGCAGGGCTGCTTTCAACTAATGAAAAACTGTTTTTT. The J gene is TRBJ1-4, the V gene TRBV5-1; weak D call: TRBD1 (5 bases). The germline V and J ends were trimmed by 5 bases and 0 bases, with 14 bases remaining between them. CDR1 and CDR2 (germline): SGHRS, YFSETQ. The CDR3 is made up of 16 amino acids.

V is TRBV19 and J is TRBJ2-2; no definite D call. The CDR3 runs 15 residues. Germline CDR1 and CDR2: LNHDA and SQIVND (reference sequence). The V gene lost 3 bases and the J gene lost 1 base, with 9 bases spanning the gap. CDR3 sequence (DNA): TGTGCCAGTAGTATGTCACTCCTGAACACCGGGGAGCTGTTTTTT. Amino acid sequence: CASSMSLLNTGELFF.

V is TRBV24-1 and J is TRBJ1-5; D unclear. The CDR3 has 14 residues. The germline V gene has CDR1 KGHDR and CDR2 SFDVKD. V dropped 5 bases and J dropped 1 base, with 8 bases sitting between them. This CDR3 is CATSVAGSNQPQHF. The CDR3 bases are TGTGCCACCAGTGTGGCAGGCAGCAATCAGCCCCAGCATTTT.

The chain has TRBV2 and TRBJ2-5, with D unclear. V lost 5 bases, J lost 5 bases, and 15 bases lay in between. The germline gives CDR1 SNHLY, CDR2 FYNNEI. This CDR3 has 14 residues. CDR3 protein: CASSPGAPAETQYF. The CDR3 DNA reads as TGTGCCAGCAGTCCCGGAGCGCCGGCGGAGACCCAGTACTTC.